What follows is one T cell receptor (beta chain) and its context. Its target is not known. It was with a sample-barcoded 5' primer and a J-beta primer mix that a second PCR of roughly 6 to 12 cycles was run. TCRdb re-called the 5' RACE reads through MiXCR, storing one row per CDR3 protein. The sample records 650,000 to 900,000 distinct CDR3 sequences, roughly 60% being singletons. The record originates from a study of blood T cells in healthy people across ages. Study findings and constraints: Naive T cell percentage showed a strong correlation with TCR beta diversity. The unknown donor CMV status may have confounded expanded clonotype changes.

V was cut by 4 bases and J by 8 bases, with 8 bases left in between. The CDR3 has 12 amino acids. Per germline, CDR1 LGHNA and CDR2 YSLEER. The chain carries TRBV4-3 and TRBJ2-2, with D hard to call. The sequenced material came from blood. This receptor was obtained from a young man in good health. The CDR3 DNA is TGCGCCAGCAGCCTAGAATGGGGGGAGCTGTTTTTT. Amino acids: CASSLEWGELFF.